This T cell receptor beta chain originates from a study of shared clonotypes between healthy human individuals. Whole-study context: Researchers assigned three CD4 naive, three CD4 memory, two CD8 naive and one CD8 memory plate to each donor.

CD4+ cells were split into CD45RA+ naive and CD45RA-negative memory subsets. Remarks on this clone: Other nucleotide sequences from this sample produce the same CDR3.

The method was immunoSEQ multiplex PCR; TCRdb's version includes in-frame clones alone and lacks a portion of them. The data show about 1.4 million clones, around 97% seen once. The specimen was naive CD4+ T cells sorted from blood. Subset of the sample: CD45RA+ positively selected. The receptor's source is a man aged 25-40 years in good health.

Here the CDR3 DNA reads TGTGCCAGCAGCTTAGGCCAGAACACCGGGGAGCTGTTTTTT. Residues: CASSLGQNTGELFF. The chain carries TRBV11-2 and TRBJ2-2, with no clear D. Germline V gene sequence: CDR1 SGHAT, CDR2 FQNNGV. The CDR3 spans 14 residues. V was cut by 1 base and J by 1 base, with 4 bases left in between.